The clone carrying this T cell receptor (beta chain) appeared a single time. The source of the sample is a study of blood T cell repertoires in COVID-19. The germline CDR1 and CDR2 sequences are SGDLS and YYNGEE. V shed 0 bases and J shed 3 bases, with 12 bases lying between them. The CDR3 loop spans 15 amino acids. Assay: immunoSEQ multiplex PCR; the TCRdb copy retains only in-frame clones and omits some. The sample has fewer than 350,000 clones, around 86% seen once. Sample: PBMCs or T cells enriched from blood (not recorded which). This TCR derives from a woman aged 40-49 years who had recovered from COVID-19. V usage is TRBV9 and J usage is TRBJ1-1; D perhaps matches TRBD1 (5 bases). The CDR3 coding sequence is TGTGCCAGCAGCGTAGGACAGCCGCAGGACACTGAAGCTTTCTTT. Its protein is CASSVGQPQDTEAFF.